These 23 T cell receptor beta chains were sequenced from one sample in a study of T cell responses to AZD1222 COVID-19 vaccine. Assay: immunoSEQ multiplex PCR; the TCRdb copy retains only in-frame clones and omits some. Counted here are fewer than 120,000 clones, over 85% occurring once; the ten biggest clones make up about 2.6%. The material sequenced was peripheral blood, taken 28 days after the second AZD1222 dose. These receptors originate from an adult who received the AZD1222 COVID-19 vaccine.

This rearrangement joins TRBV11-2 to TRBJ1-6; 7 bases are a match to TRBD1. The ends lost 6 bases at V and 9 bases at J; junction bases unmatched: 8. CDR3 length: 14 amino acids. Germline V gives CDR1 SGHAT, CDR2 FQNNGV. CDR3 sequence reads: CASSLRGLGSPLHF. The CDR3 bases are TGTGCCAGCAGTCTAAGGGGGCTAGGTTCACCCCTCCACTTT.

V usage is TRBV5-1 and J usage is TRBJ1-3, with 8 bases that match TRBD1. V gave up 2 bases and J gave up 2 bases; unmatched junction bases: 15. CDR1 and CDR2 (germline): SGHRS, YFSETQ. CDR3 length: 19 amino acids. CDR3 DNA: TGCGCCAGCAGCTTACGGTTTGGCAGGGGGCGTAGAGCTGGAAACACCATATATTTT. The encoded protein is CASSLRFGRGRRAGNTIYF.

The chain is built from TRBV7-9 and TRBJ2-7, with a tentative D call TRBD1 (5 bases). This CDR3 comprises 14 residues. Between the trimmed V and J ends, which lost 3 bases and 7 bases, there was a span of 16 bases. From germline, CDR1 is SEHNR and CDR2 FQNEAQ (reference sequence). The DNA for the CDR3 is TGTGCCAGCAGCTTGATGGGTCAAGGGGATGAGCAGTACTTC. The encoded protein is CASSLMGQGDEQYF.

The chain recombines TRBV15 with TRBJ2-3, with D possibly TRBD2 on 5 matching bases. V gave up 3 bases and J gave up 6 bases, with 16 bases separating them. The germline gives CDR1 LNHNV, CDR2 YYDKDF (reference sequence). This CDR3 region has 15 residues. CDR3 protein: CATSRMDWRVDTQYF. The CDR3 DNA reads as TGTGCCACCAGCAGGATGGATTGGCGGGTGGATACGCAGTATTTT.

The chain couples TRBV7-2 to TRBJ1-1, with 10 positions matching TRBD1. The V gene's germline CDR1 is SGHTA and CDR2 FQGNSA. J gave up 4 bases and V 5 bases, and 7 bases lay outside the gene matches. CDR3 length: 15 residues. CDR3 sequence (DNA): TGTGCCAGCAGCGTAAGACAGGGGGCAGCCACTGAAGCTTTCTTT. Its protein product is CASSVRQGAATEAFF.

The CDR3 nucleotides read TGCGCCAGCAGCCGGGAACAGGAGGCCTACAATGAGCAGTTCTTC. Translation: CASSREQEAYNEQFF. The rearrangement links TRBV4-1 to TRBJ2-1; D possibly uses TRBD1 or TRBD2 (5 bases each). The length of the CDR3 is 15 residues. The V gene's germline CDR1 is MGHRA and CDR2 YSYEKL. V was pared by 4 bases and J by 2 bases, with 12 bases between.

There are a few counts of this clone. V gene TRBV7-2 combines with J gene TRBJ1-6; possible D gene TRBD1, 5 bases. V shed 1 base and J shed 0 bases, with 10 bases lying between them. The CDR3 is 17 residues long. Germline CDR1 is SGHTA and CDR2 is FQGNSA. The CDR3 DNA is TGTGCCAGCAGCTTAGTAGGGGCAAGCTCCTATAATTCACCCCTCCACTTT. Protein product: CASSLVGASSYNSPLHF.

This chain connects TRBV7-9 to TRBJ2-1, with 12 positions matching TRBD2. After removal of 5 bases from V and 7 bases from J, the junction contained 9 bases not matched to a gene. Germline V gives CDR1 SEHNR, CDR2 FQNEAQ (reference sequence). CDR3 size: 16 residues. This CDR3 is CASSLPLAGGPNEQFF. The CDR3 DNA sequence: TGTGCCAGCAGCCTGCCACTAGCGGGGGGCCCTAATGAGCAGTTCTTC. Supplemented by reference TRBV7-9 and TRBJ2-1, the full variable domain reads DTGVSQNPRHKITKRGQNVTFRCDPISEHNRLYWYRQTLGQGPEFLTYFQNEAQLEKSRLLSDRFSAERPKGSFSTLEIQRTEQGDSAMYLCASSLPLAGGPNEQFFGPGTRLTVL.

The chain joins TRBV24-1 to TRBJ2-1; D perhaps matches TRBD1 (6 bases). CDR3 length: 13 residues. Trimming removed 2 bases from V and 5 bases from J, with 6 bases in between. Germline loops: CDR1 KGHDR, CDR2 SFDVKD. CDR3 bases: TGTGCCACCAGTGATTGGGACAACAATGAGCAGTTCTTC. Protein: CATSDWDNNEQFF.

This chain's CDR3 is CASSHRGEGTEAFF. The CDR3 DNA reads TGTGCCAGCAGCCATAGGGGGGAGGGAACTGAAGCTTTCTTT. The genes are TRBV3-1 (or the pseudogene TRBV3-2) and TRBJ1-1; D may be TRBD1 (6 bases). This CDR3 is built from 14 residues. V was cut by 3 bases and J by 5 bases, with 13 bases left in between. Germline V gene data show CDR1 as LGHDT and CDR2 as YNNKEL (reference sequence).

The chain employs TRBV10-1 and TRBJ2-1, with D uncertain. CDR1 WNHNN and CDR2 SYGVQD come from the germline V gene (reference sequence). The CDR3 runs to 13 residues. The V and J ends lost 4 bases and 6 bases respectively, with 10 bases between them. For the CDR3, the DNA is TGCGCCAGCAGTGGTGTTAGTCTCAATGAGCAGTTCTTC. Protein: CASSGVSLNEQFF.

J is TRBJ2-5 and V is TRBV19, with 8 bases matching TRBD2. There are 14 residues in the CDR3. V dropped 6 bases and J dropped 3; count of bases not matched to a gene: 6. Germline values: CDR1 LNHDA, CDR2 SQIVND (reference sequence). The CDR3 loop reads CASSPRRGEETQYF. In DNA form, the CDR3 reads TGTGCCAGTAGCCCTAGGCGGGGGGAAGAGACCCAGTACTTC.

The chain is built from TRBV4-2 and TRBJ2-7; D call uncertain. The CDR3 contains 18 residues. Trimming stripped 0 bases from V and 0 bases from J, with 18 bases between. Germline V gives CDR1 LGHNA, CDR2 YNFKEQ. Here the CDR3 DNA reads TGTGCCAGCAGCCAAGATCTAAGGGCGGTCCTCCTCTCCTACGAGCAGTACTTC. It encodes CASSQDLRAVLLSYEQYF.

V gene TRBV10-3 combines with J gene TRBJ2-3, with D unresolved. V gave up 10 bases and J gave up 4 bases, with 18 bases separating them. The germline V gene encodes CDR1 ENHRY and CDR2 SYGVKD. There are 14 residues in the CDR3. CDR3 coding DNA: TGTGCCACCTCTATCCTCGAACAACCAGATACGCAGTATTTT. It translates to CATSILEQPDTQYF.

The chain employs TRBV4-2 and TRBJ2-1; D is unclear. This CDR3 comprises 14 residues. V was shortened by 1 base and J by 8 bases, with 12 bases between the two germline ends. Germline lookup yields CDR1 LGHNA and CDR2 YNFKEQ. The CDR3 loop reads CASSQVSPPDEQFF. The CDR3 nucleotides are TGTGCCAGCAGCCAAGTGTCCCCCCCCGATGAGCAGTTCTTC.

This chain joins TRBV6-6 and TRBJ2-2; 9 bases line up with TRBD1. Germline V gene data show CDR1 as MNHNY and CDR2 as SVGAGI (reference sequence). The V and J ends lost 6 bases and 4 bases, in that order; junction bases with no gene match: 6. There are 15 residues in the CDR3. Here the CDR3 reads CASRRTGDATGELFF. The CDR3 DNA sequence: TGTGCCAGCAGACGGACAGGGGACGCCACCGGGGAGCTGTTTTTT.

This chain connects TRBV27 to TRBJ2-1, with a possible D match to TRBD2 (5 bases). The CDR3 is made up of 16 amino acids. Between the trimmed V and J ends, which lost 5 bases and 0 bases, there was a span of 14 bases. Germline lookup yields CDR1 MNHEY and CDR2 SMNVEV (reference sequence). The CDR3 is CASSPLDWSSYNEQFF. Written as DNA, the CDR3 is TGTGCCAGCAGTCCCCTGGACTGGAGCTCCTACAATGAGCAGTTCTTC.

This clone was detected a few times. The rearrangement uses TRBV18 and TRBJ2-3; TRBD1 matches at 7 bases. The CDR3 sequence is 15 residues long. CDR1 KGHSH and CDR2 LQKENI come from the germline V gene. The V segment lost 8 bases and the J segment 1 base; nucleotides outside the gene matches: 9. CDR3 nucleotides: TGTGCCAGCCCCCCCCGACAGGGACGCACAGATACGCAGTATTTT. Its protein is CASPPRQGRTDTQYF.

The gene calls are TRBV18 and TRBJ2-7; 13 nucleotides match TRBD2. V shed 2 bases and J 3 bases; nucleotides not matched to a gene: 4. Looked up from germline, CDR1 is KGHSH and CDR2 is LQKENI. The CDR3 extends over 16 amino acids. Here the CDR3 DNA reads TGTGCCAGCTCACCAGGGACTAGCGGGACTTACTACGAGCAGTACTTC. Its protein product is CASSPGTSGTYYEQYF.

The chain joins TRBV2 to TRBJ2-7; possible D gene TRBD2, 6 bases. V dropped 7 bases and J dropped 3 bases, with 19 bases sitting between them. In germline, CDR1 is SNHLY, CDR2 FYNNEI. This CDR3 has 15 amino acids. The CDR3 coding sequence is TGTGCCAGCACTACCCTCGGCCCGGGAGTCTACGAGCAGTACTTC. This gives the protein CASTTLGPGVYEQYF.

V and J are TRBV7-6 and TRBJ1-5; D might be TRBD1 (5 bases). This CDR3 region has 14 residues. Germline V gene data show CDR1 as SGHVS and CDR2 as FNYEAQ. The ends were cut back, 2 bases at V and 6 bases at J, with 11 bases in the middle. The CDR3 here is CASSLTGTGQPQHF. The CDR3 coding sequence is TGTGCCAGCAGCTTAACCGGGACGGGTCAGCCCCAGCATTTT.

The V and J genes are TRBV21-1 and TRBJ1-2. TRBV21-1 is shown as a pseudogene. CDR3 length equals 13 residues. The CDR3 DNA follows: TGTGCCAGCAGCAAGGGACTACGGTGCGGCTACACCTTC. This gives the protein CASSKGLRCGYTF.

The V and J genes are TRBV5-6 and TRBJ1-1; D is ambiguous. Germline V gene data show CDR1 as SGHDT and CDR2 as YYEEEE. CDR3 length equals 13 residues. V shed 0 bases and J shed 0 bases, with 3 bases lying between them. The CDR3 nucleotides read TGTGCCAGCAGCTTGGGGGTGAACACTGAAGCTTTCTTT. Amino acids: CASSLGVNTEAFF.